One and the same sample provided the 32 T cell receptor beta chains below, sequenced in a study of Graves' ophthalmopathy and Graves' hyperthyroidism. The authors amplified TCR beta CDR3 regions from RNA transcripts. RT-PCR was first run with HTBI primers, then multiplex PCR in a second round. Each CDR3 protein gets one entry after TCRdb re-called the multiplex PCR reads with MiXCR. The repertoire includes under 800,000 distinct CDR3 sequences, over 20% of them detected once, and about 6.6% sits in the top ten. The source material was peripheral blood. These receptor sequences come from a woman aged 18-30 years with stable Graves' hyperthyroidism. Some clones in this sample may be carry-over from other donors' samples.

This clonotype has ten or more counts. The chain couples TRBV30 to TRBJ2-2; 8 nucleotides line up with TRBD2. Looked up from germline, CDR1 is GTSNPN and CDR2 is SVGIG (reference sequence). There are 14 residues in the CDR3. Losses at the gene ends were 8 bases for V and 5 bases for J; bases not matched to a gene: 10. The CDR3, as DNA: TGTGCCAGATCAGCGGGAGTAAGGACCGGGGAGCTGTTTTTT. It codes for CARSAGVRTGELFF.

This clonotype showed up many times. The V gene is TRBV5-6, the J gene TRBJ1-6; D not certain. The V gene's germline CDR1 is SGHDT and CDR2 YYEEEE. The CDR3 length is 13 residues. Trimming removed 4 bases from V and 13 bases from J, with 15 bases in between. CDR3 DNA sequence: TGTGCCAGCAGCAGCCGGACGTCAGGCCCCCTCCACTTT. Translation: CASSSRTSGPLHF.

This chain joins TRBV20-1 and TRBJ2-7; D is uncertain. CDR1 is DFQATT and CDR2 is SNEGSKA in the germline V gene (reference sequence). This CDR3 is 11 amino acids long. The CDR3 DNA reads TGCAGTGCTAGAGGATCCTACGATCAGTACGTC. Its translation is CSARGSYDQYV.

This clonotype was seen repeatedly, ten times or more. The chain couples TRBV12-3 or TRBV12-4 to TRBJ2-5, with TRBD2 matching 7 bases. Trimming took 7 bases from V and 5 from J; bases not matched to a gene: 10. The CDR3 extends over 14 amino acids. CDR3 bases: TGTGCCAGCAAAAAATGGGCGGGAGTGGAGACCCAGTACTTC. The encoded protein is CASKKWAGVETQYF.

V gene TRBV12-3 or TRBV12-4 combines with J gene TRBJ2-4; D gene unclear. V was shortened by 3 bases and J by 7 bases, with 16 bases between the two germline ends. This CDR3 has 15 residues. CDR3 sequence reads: CASSFMPPPRNIQYF. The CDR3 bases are TGTGCCAGCAGTTTCATGCCCCCCCCGAGGAACATTCAGTACTTC.

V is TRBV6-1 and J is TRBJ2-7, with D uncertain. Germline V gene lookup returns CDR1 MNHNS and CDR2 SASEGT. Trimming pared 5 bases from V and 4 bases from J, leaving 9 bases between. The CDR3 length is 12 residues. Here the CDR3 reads CASSHGLYEQYF. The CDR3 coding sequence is TGTGCCAGCAGTCACGGGCTTTACGAGCAGTACTTC.

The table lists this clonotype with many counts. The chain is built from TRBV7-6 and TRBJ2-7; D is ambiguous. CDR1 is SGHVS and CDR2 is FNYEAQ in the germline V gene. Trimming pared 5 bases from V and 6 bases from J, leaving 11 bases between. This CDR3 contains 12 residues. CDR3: CASSSPSLEQYF. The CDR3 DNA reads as TGTGCCAGCAGCAGCCCCTCCCTCGAGCAGTACTTC.

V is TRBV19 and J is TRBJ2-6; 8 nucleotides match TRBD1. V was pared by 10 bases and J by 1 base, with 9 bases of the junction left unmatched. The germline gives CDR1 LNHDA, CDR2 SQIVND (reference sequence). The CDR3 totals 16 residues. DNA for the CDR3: TGTGCCACCCGGGACAGGTTAAGGTCTGGGGCCAACGTCCTGACTTTC. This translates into CATRDRLRSGANVLTF.

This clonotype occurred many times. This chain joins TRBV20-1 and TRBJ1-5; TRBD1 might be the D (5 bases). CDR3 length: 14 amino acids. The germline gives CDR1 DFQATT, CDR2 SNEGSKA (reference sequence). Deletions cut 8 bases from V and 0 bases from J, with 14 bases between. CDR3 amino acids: CSPLGGYSNQPQHF. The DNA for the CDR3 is TGCAGTCCACTCGGGGGTTATAGCAATCAGCCCCAGCATTTT.

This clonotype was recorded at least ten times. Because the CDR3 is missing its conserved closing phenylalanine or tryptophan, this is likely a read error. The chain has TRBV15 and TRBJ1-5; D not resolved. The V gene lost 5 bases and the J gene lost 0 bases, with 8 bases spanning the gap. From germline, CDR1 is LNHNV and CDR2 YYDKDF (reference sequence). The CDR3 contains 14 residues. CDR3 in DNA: TGTGCCACCAGCGACCGAATTAGCAATCAGCCCCAGCATTCT. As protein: CATSDRISNQPQHS.

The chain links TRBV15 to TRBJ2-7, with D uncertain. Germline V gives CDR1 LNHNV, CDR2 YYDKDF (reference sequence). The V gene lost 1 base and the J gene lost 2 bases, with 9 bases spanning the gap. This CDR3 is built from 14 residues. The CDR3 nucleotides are TGTGCCACCAGCAGAGCGCAGGTACCCTACGAGCAGTACTTC. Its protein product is CATSRAQVPYEQYF.

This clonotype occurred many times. The CDR3 sequence is CASSPLTDSYEQYF. The CDR3 nucleotides are TGTGCCAGCTCCCCCCTGACAGACTCCTACGAGCAGTACTTC. The genes are TRBV6-9 and TRBJ2-7; D might be TRBD1 (5 bases). CDR1 and CDR2 (germline): MNHGY, SVAAGI. This CDR3 has 14 amino acids. Trimming removed 8 bases at V and 0 bases at J, with 14 bases between.

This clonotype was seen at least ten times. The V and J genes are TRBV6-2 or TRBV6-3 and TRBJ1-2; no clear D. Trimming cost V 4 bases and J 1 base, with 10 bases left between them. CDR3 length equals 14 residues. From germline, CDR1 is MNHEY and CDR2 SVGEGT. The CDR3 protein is CASSFRGNNYGYTF. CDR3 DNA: TGTGCCAGCAGTTTTCGTGGCAATAACTATGGCTACACCTTC.

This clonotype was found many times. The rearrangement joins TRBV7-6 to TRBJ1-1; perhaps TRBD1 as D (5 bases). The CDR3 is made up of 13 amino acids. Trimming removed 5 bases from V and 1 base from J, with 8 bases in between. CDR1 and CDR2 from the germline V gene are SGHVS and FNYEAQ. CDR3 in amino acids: CASSPQANTEAFF. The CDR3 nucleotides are TGTGCCAGCAGCCCACAGGCGAACACTGAAGCTTTCTTT. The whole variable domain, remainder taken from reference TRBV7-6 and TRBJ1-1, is GAGVSQSPRYKVTKRGQDVALRCDPISGHVSLYWYRQALGQGPEFLTYFNYEAQQDKSGLPNDRFSAERPEGSISTLTIQRTEQRDSAMYRCASSPQANTEAFFGQGTRLTVV.

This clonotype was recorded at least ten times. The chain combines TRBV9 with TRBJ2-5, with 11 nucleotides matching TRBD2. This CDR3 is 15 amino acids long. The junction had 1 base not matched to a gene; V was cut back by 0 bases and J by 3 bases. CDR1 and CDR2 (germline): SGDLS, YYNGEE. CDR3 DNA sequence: TGTGCCAGCAGCGTAGGGGGACTAGCGGAAGAGACCCAGTACTTC. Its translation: CASSVGGLAEETQYF.

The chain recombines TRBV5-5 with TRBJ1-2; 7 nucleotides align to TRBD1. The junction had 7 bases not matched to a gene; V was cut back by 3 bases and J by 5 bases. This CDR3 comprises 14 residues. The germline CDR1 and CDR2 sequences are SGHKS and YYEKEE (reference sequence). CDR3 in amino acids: CASSSGTAPYGYTF. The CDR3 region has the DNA TGTGCCAGCAGCTCCGGGACAGCGCCGTATGGCTACACCTTC.

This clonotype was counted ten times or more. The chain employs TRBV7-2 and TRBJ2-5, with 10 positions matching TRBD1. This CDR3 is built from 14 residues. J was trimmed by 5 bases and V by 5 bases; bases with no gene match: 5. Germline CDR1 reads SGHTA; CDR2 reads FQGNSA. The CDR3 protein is CASSRDRGPETQYF. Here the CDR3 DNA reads TGTGCCAGCAGCCGCGACAGGGGGCCGGAGACCCAGTACTTC.

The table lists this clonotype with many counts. The CDR3 loop is CASSRTTGSSYEQYF. CDR3 sequence (DNA): TGTGCCAGCAGTCGCACGACAGGCAGCTCCTACGAGCAGTACTTC. V gene TRBV6-1 combines with J gene TRBJ2-7; D possibly corresponds to TRBD1 (6 bases). V lost 5 bases, J lost 0 bases, and 14 bases lay in between. Germline loops: CDR1 MNHNS, CDR2 SASEGT. The CDR3 contains 15 residues.

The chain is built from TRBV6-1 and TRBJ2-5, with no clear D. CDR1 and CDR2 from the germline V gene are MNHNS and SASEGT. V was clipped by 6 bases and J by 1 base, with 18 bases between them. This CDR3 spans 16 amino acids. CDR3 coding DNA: TGTGCCAGCAGCTTCCACAGCGCGGCCACCCAAGAGACCCAGTACTTC. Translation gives CASSFHSAATQETQYF.

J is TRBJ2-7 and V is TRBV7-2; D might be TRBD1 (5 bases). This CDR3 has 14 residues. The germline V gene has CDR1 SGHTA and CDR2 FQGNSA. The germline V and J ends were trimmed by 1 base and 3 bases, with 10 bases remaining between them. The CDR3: CASSLGRDGYEQYF. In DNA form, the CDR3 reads TGTGCCAGCAGCTTAGGCAGGGATGGCTACGAGCAGTACTTC.

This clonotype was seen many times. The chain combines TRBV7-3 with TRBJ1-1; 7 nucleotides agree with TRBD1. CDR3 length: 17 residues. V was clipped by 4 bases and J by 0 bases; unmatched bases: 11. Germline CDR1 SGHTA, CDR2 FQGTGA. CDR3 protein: CASSSAPPTGVNTEAFF. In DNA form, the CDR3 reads TGTGCCAGCAGCTCCGCTCCACCTACAGGGGTGAACACTGAAGCTTTCTTT.

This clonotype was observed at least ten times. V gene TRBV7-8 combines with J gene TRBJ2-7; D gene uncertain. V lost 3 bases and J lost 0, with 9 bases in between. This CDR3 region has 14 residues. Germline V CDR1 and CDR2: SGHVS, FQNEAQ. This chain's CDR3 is CASSFKVYSYEQYF. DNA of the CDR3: TGTGCCAGCAGCTTTAAGGTATACTCCTACGAGCAGTACTTC.

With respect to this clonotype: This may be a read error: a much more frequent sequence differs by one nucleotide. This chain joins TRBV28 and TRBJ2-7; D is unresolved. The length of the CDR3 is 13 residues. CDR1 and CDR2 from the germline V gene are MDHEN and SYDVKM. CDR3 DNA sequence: TGTGCCGCTAGGGCCACCCCAATTGACGAGCAGTGCTTC. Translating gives CAARATPIDEQCF. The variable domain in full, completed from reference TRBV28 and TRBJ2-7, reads DVKVTQSSRYLVKRTGEKVFLECVQDMDHENMFWYRQDPGLGLRLIYFSYDVKMKEKGDIPEGYSVSREKKERFSLILESASTNQTSMYLCAARATPIDEQCFGPGTRLTVT.

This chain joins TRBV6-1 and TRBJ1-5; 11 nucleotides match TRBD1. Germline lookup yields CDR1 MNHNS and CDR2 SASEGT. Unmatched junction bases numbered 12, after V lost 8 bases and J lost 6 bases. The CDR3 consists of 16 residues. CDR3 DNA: TGTGCCAGCTCAACATACCCCGGGACAGGGGGTCAGCCCCAGCATTTT. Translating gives CASSTYPGTGGQPQHF.

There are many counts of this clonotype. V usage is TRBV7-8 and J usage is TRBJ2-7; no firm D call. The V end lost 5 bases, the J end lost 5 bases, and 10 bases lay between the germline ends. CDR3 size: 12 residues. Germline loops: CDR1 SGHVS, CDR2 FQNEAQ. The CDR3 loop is CASSRLGHEQYF. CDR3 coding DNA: TGTGCCAGCAGCCGCCTAGGGCACGAGCAGTACTTC.

This chain's CDR3 is CASTITVAGLYEQYF. The CDR3 coding sequence is TGTGCCAGCACCATTACAGTAGCGGGACTCTACGAGCAGTACTTC. The gene calls are TRBV6-1 and TRBJ2-7; 8 bases are a match to TRBD2. Per germline, CDR1 MNHNS and CDR2 SASEGT. The CDR3 is 15 amino acids. V was pared by 7 bases and J by 3 bases, with 11 bases of the junction left unmatched.

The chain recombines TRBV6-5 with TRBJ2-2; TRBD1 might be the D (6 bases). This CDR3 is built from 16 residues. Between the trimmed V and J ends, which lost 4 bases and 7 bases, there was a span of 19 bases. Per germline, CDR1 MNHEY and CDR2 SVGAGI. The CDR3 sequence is CASSSIVAGAYGELFF. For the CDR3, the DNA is TGTGCCAGCAGTTCTATTGTGGCAGGGGCGTACGGGGAGCTGTTTTTT.

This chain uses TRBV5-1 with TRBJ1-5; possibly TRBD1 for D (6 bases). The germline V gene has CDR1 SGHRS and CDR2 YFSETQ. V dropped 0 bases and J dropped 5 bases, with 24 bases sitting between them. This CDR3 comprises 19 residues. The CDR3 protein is CASSLAWRQAGGRDQPQHF. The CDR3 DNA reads TGCGCCAGCAGCTTGGCCTGGCGACAGGCGGGAGGTAGGGATCAGCCCCAGCATTTT. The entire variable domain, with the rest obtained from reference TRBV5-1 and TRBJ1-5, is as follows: KAGVTQTPRYLIKTRGQQVTLSCSPISGHRSVSWYQQTPGQGLQFLFEYFSETQRNKGNFPGRFSGRQFSNSRSEMNVSTLELGDSALYLCASSLAWRQAGGRDQPQHFGDGTRLSIL.

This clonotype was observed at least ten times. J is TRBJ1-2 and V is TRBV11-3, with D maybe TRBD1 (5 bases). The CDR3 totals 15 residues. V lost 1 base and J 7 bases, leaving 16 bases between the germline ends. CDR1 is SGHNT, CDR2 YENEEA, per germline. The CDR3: CASSLGRGGRTGYTF. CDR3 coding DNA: TGTGCCAGCAGCTTAGGCCGGGGGGGGAGGACTGGCTACACCTTC. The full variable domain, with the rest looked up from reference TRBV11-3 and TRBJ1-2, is EAGVVQSPRYKIIEKKQPVAFWCNPISGHNTLYWYLQNLGQGPELLIRYENEEAVDDSQLPKDRFSAERLKGVDSTLKIQPAELGDSAVYLCASSLGRGGRTGYTFGSGTRLTVV.

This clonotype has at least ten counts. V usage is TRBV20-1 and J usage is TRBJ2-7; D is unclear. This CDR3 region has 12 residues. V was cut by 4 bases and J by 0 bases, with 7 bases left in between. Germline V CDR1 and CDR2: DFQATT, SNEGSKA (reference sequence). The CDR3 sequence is CSANVGSYEQYF. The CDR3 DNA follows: TGCAGTGCTAATGTGGGCTCCTACGAGCAGTACTTC.

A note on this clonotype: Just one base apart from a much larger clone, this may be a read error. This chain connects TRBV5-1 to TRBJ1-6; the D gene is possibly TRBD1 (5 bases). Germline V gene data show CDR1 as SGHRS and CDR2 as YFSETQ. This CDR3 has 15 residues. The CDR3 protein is CASSLDRMINSHLHF. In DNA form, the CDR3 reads TGCGCCAGCAGCTTGGACAGGATGATTAATTCACACCTCCACTTT.

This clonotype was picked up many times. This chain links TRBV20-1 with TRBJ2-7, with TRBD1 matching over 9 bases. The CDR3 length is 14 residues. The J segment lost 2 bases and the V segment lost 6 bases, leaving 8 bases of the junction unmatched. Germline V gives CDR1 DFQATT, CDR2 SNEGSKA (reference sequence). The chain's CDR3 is CSASGDRVAYEQYF. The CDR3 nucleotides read TGCAGTGCCAGTGGGGACAGGGTTGCCTACGAGCAGTACTTC.